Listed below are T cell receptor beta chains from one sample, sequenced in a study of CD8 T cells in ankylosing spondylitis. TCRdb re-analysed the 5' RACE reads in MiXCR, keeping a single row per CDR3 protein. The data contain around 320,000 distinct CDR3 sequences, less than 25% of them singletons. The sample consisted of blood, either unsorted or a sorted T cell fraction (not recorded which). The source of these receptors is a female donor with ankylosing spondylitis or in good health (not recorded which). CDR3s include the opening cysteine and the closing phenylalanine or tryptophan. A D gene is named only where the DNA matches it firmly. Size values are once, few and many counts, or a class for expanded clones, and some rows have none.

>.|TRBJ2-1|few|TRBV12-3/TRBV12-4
CASSLLLGVLGNEQFF
TGTGCCAGCAGTTTACTGTTAGGGGTCCTCGGCAATGAGCAGTTCTTC
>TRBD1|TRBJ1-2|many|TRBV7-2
CASSLSSRGLLGYTF
TGTGCCAGCAGCTTAAGCTCGAGGGGGCTCCTAGGCTACACCTTC
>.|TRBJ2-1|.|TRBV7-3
CASSRDLYNEQFF
TGTGCCAGCAGCAGGGACCTCTACAATGAGCAGTTCTTC
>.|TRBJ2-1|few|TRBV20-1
CSARNPQNPYNEQFF
TGCAGTGCTAGGAACCCCCAGAATCCTTACAATGAGCAGTTCTTC
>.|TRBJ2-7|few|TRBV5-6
CASSFAGPYEQYF
TGTGCCAGCAGCTTTGCAGGCCCCTACGAGCAGTACTTC
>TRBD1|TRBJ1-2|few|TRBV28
CASREQGADGYTF
TGTGCCAGCCGAGAACAGGGGGCCGATGGCTACACCTTC
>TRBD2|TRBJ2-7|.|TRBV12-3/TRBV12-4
CASSLVPGGSSYEQYF
TGTGCCAGCAGTTTGGTCCCGGGGGGTAGCTCCTACGAGCAGTACTTC
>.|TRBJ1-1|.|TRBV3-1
CASSQHDISEAFF
TGTGCCAGCAGCCAGCACGATATCTCTGAAGCTTTCTTT
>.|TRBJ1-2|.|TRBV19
CASIQNPGGHGYTF
TGTGCCAGTATCCAGAATCCGGGGGGCCATGGCTACACCTTC
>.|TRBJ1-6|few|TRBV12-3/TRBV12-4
CASRAIDNSPLHF
TGTGCCAGCAGGGCAATAGACAATTCACCCCTCCACTTT
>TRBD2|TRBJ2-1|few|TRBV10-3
CAISESVDSGGEQFF
TGTGCCATCAGTGAGTCAGTAGACAGCGGGGGTGAGCAGTTCTTC
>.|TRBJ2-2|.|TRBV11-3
CASSYASDTGELFF
TGTGCCAGCAGCTATGCTAGCGACACCGGGGAGCTGTTTTTT
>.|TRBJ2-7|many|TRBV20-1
CSARLPEGYEQYF
TGCAGTGCTAGACTCCCCGAAGGGTACGAGCAGTACTTC
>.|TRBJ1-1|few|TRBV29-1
CSVPQAMNTEAFF
TGCAGCGTCCCCCAAGCTATGAACACTGAAGCTTTCTTT
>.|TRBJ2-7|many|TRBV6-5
CASRDTTYEQYF
TGTGCCAGCCGGGACACGACCTACGAGCAGTACTTC
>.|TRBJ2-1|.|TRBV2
CASTNGPADRSYNEQFF
TGTGCCAGCACCAACGGCCCGGCGGACCGTTCCTACAATGAGCAGTTCTTC
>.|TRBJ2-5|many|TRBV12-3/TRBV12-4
CASSRVIRETQYF
TGTGCCAGCAGTCGGGTGATTCGAGAGACCCAGTACTTC
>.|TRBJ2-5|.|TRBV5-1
CASSLGAGTQYF
TGCGCCAGCAGCTTGGGGGCTGGGACCCAGTACTTC
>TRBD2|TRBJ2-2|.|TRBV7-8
CASSPGGARDGTGELFF
TGTGCCAGCAGCCCGGGGGGTGCGCGGGACGGCACCGGGGAGCTGTTTTTT
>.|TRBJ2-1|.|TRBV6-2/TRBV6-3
CASSRSGLGYNEQFF
TGTGCCAGCAGTCGCTCGGGCCTCGGTTACAATGAGCAGTTCTTC